The rows below give T cell receptor beta chains drawn from one sample of a study of OX40 agonist ivuxolimab in advanced cancers. The repertoire was sequenced with immunoSEQ multiplex PCR; TCRdb's copy has only in-frame clones and lacks some. The table lists about 47,000 clones, roughly 90% of them singletons. Sequenced material: CD4+ or CD8+ T cells sorted from blood, taken in a trial of the OX40 agonist ivuxolimab. The source is an adult with an advanced solid tumor such as melanoma, head and neck, liver or kidney cancer. Both conserved end residues are part of each CDR3. D genes are given only for firm matches. Some rows mark clone size as missing; the rest say once, few, many or name a class of expanded clone.

>NA|TRBJ2-1|NA|TRBV5-1
TGCGCCAGCAGCTTTCTCCCCGATAGCTCCTACAATGAGCAGTTCTTC
CASSFLPDSSYNEQFF
>TRBD1|TRBJ1-1|NA|TRBV14
TGTGCCAGCAGCCAATGGACAGGGGGATTACGGACTGAAGCCTTCTTT
CASSQWTGGLRTEAFF
>NA|TRBJ1-2|NA|TRBV19
TGTGCCAGTAGTCTCCCCGCGGCGTCGAGGGGAGGCTACACCTTC
CASSLPAASRGGYTF
>TRBD1|TRBJ1-2|NA|TRBV2
TGTGCCAGCAGTGAAAGGGGGCTGGCAGATAGACGCTACACCTTC
CASSERGLADRRYTF
>NA|TRBJ1-2|NA|TRBV28
TGTGCCAGCAGCAACCTGGACTATGGCTACACCTTC
CASSNLDYGYTF
>TRBD2|TRBJ2-1|NA|TRBV18
TGTGCCAGCTCAACGGGACTAGCGGGAGGGGATGAGCAGTTCTTC
CASSTGLAGGDEQFF
>NA|TRBJ2-1|NA|TRBV7-9
TGTGCCAGCAGCTTAGAGGGTATCAGGGGGGTGAACAATGAGCAGTTCTTC
CASSLEGIRGVNNEQFF
>TRBD2|TRBJ2-5|NA|TRBV6-5
TGTGCCAGCAGTGGCCGGATAGCGGGCAAAGAGACCCAGTACTTC
CASSGRIAGKETQYF
>NA|TRBJ2-3|once|TRBV7-3
TGTGCCAGCAGCCCAAGCACAGATACGCAGTATTTT
CASSPSTDTQYF
>TRBD2|TRBJ2-1|NA|TRBV19
TGTGCCAGTATCTGGACGGGAGGGCCCTACAATGAGCAGTTCTTC
CASIWTGGPYNEQFF
>NA|TRBJ1-1|NA|TRBV30
TGTGCCTGGAGCGCCCGATACAGCCTGAACACTGAAGCTTTCTTT
CAWSARYSLNTEAFF
>TRBD2|TRBJ2-5|once|TRBV4-1
TGCGCCAGCAGCCAAGAAGCCAGCGGGATGACGGAGACCCAGTACTTC
CASSQEASGMTETQYF
>NA|TRBJ1-1|NA|TRBV18
TGTGCCAGCTCACCACCTCTGGGGCAAGCCGGGGGCCTCGTTCACACTGAAGCTTTCTTT
CASSPPLGQAGGLVHTEAFF
>TRBD1|TRBJ1-1|NA|TRBV27
TGTGCCAGCAGTTTATCCACGACAGGGGACACTGAAGCTTTCTTT
CASSLSTTGDTEAFF
>NA|TRBJ2-2|NA|TRBV19
TGTGCCAGCCGACTAGGGTACAGGCGGCCAGGCGGGGAGCTGTTTTTT
CASRLGYRRPGGELFF
>NA|TRBJ2-7|NA|TRBV29-1
TGCAGCGTTGTGGCCTCCTACGAGCAGTACTTC
CSVVASYEQYF
>NA|TRBJ2-1|NA|TRBV12-5
TGTGCTAGTGGTTGGGGCCCTAGCAGCCTCTACAATGAGCAGTTCTTC
CASGWGPSSLYNEQFF
>NA|TRBJ2-1|NA|TRBV11-3
TGTGCCAGCAGCATCAATAGCGACAATGAGCAGTTCTTC
CASSINSDNEQFF
>TRBD1|TRBJ1-1|NA|TRBV7-3
TGTGCCAGCAGCGCGGACAGGGGGAACACTGAAGCTTTCTTT
CASSADRGNTEAFF
>TRBD2|TRBJ2-3|NA|TRBV9
TGTGCCAGCAGCGCCGGGACTAGCGCCTTTGTAGATACGCAGTATTTT
CASSAGTSAFVDTQYF
>TRBD1|TRBJ1-5|NA|TRBV30
TGTGCCTGGTCGACAGGGAATAGCAATCAGCCCCAGCATTTT
CAWSTGNSNQPQHF
>NA|TRBJ2-5|NA|TRBV7-2
TGTGCCAGCAGAATAGGGGGGTCGGAGACCCAGTACTTC
CASRIGGSETQYF